These T cell receptor beta chains were read from a single sample in a study of T cells expressing NK-cell markers. TCRdb re-called the 5' RACE reads; one entry per CDR3 protein, DNA not given. This sample's table reports about 260,000 distinct CDR3 sequences. The sequenced sample consisted of blood T cells: a sorted CD56 or NKG2C T cell subset, CD4+ or CD8+ T cells, or bulk PBMC T cells (not recorded which). All receptors derive from a woman aged 18-70 years in good health. Both conserved end residues are part of each CDR3.

j_gene | v_gene | CDR3aa
TRBJ2-2 | TRBV12-3/TRBV12-4 | CASREIGELFF
TRBJ1-2 | TRBV12-3/TRBV12-4 | CASSLSLYNVYTF
TRBJ2-4 | TRBV20-1 | CSAREPFSRNIQYF
TRBJ2-5 | TRBV20-1 | CSASRRSQETQYF
TRBJ2-1 | TRBV5-1 | CASSLAPGSYNEQFF
TRBJ1-2 | TRBV12-3/TRBV12-4 | CASSSDLMEGYTF
TRBJ2-1 | TRBV15 | CATSRGPGGYNEQFF
TRBJ2-5 | TRBV12-3/TRBV12-4 | CASSLNMETQYF
TRBJ2-1 | TRBV11-2 | CASSFLADRGIPVSYNEQFF
TRBJ2-4 | TRBV12-3/TRBV12-4 | CASSLGGSLGDIQYF
TRBJ1-1 | TRBV20-1 | CSAPNDRVGNTEAFF
TRBJ2-1 | TRBV7-3 | CASSLRATTRLEQFF
TRBJ2-7 | TRBV18 | CASSPTGTYEQYF
TRBJ1-1 | TRBV15 | CATSRDGRTEAFF
TRBJ2-1 | TRBV6-5 | CASTYWSSTSYNEQFF
TRBJ1-5 | TRBV12-3/TRBV12-4 | CASSLGRASQPQHF
TRBJ2-7 | TRBV5-1 | CASAEGLGQVLYEQYF
TRBJ2-7 | TRBV6-5 | CASSLERKGLEQYF
TRBJ2-7 | TRBV12-3/TRBV12-4 | CASSLPTLYEQYF
TRBJ2-1 | TRBV30 | CAWISGRAKNEQFF
TRBJ1-1 | TRBV7-8 | CASSYAMNTEAFF
TRBJ2-7 | TRBV10-3 | CAISESTGPYEQYF
TRBJ1-2 | TRBV20-1 | CSASFLGYYGYTF
TRBJ2-5 | TRBV20-1 | CSARDGTQETQYF
TRBJ2-4 | TRBV6-5 | CASSYSGGYGTAKNIQYF
TRBJ2-1 | TRBV2 | CASKHVSGSSNEQFF
TRBJ2-1 | TRBV7-3 | CASSLRGQGGNEQFF
TRBJ2-1 | TRBV12-3/TRBV12-4 | CASSTIPRGGNEQFF
TRBJ2-1 | TRBV29-1 | CSVGAGRSHNEQFF
TRBJ2-1 | TRBV7-6 | CASSPGTSLNNEQFF
TRBJ1-5 | TRBV12-3/TRBV12-4 | CASSFASIQPQHF
TRBJ1-6 | TRBV4-1 | CASSQERDTPLHF
TRBJ2-3 | TRBV25-1 | CASSALSGDTQYF
TRBJ1-5 | TRBV6-5 | CASSWNNVQPQHF
TRBJ2-3 | TRBV12-3/TRBV12-4 | CASSPGTTGSDTQYF
TRBJ1-1 | TRBV15 | CATSTTGQGTAFF